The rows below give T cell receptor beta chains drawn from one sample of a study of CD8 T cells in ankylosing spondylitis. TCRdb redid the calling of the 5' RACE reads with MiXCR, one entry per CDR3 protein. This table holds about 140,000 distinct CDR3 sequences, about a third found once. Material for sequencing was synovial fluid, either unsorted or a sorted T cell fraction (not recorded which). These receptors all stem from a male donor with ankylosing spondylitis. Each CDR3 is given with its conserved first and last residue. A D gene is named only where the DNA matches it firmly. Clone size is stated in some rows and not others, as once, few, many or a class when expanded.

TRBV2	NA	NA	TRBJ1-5	TGTGCCAGCCGTCGGGAGAGCAATCAGCCCCAGCATTTT	CASRRESNQPQHF
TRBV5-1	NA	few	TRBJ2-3	TGCGCCAGCAGCTTGGCCGAAGGGGCGGGCACAGATACGCAGTATTTT	CASSLAEGAGTDTQYF
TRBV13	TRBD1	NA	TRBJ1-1	TGTGCCAGCAGCCACAGGGGTTACACTGAAGCTTTCTTT	CASSHRGYTEAFF
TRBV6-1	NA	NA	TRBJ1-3	TGTGCCAGCAGGCAGGGATCCAAGGAGGACACCATATATTTT	CASRQGSKEDTIYF
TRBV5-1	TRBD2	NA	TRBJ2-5	TGCGCCAGCAGCTTGCAGCCCGAAGCGGGGGGCCAAGAGACCCAGTACTTC	CASSLQPEAGGQETQYF
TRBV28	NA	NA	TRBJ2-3	TGTGCCAGCAGTTTGGCGGGTACGGGAGCTACAGATACGCAGTATTTT	CASSLAGTGATDTQYF
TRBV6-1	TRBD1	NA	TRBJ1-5	TGTGCCAGCAGTAAATCAGGGGGAGCTACGAATCAGCCCCAGCATTTT	CASSKSGGATNQPQHF
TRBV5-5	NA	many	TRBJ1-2	TGTGCCAGCAGCTTCGCGGGCACTCTCGGGTATGGCTACACCTTC	CASSFAGTLGYGYTF
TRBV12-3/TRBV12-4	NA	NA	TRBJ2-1	TGTGCCAGCAGTTTAGCGGGGACCGGGGTCAATGAGCAGTTCTTC	CASSLAGTGVNEQFF
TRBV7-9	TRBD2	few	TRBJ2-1	TGTGCCAGCAGCACCTTAGCGGGAGGCTCCTACAATGAGCAGTTCTTC	CASSTLAGGSYNEQFF
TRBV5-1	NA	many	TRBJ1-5	TGCGCCAGCAGCCCCCGCCGGGACGGAAAGGATCAGCCCCAGCATTTT	CASSPRRDGKDQPQHF
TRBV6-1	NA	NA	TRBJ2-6	TGTGCCAGCAGTCCACAGGACTCCCTCGGGAGGGCCAACGTCCTGACTTTC	CASSPQDSLGRANVLTF
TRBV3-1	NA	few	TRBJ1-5	TGTGCCAGCAGCCAGTATGCCTCGGGGAATCAGCCCCAGCATTTT	CASSQYASGNQPQHF
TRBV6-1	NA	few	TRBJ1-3	TGTGCCAGCAGGGGGGACAATGGAAACACCATATATTTT	CASRGDNGNTIYF
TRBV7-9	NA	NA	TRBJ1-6	TGTGCCAGCGGCAGGCGGGGTTTGAATTCACCCCTCCACTTT	CASGRRGLNSPLHF
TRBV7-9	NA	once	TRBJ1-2	TGTGCCAGCAGCTTAGCTCAGGGGTATGGCTACACCTTC	CASSLAQGYGYTF
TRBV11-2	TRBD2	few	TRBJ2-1	TGTGCCAGCAGCTTAGCGCGGACTAGGGAGGTTGAGCAGTTCTTC	CASSLARTREVEQFF
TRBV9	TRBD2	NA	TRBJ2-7	TGTGCCAGCAGCCCCCGGACTAGCGGGAGACTAGGGTACGAGCAGTACTTC	CASSPRTSGRLGYEQYF
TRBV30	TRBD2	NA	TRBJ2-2	TGTGCCTGGAACGGACTAGCGGGGGTGAACACCGGGGAGCTGTTTTTT	CAWNGLAGVNTGELFF
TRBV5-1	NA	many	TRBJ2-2	TGCGCCAGCAGCGAAGCGGGACAGCGATTCACCGGGGAGCTGTTTTTT	CASSEAGQRFTGELFF
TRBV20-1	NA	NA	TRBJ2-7	TGCAGTGCTAGAGGGGGTGGGGGCTCCTACGAGCAGTACTTC	CSARGGGGSYEQYF
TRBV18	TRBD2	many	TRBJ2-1	TGTGCCAGTCGGAATGGTGACGGGGGGTACAATGAGCAGTTCTTC	CASRNGDGGYNEQFF
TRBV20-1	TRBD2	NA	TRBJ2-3	TGCAGTGTTCGTATAAGTTATGCCGGGACTAGGCTCACAGATACGCAGTATTTT	CSVRISYAGTRLTDTQYF
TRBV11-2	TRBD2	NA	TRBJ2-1	TGTGCCAGCAGATCCAGCGGGAGGGCCTACAATGAGCAGTTCTTC	CASRSSGRAYNEQFF
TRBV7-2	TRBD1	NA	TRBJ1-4	TGTGCCAGCAGCCCCCGGGACAGGGTTGGAAAACTGTTTTTT	CASSPRDRVGKLFF
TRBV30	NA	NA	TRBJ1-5	TGTGCCTGGAGTAAAGGGTTTGGAAGCAATCAGCCCCAGCATTTT	CAWSKGFGSNQPQHF
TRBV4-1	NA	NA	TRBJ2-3	TGCGCCAGCAGCCAAGGACCTAGCAGGGGATCAGATACGCAGTATTTT	CASSQGPSRGSDTQYF
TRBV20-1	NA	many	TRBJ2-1	TGCAGTGCCCAGGGCCATCCGCCTAACAATGAGCAGTTCTTC	CSAQGHPPNNEQFF
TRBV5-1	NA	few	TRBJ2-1	TGCGCCAGCAGCTTGAGACAAGGACCCAATGAGCAGTTCTTC	CASSLRQGPNEQFF
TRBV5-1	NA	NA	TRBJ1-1	TGCGCCAGCAGCTTGATGGGCGGGATGAACACTGAAGCTTTCTTT	CASSLMGGMNTEAFF
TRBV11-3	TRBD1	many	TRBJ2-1	TGTGCCAGCAGCGGGCGGACAGGGGTATCCTACAATGAGCAGTTCTTC	CASSGRTGVSYNEQFF
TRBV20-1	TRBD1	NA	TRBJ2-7	TGCAGTGCTAGAGATCGGGACAGGTACTTCTACGAGCAGTACTTC	CSARDRDRYFYEQYF
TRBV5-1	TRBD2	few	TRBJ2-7	TGCGCCAGCAGCTTGGCCGCGGGACTAGCGGGAGGATACGAGCAGTACTTC	CASSLAAGLAGGYEQYF
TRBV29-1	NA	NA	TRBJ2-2	TGCAGTCGGGGCCTACGGAAGGGGACTACCGGGGAGCTGTTTTTT	CSRGLRKGTTGELFF
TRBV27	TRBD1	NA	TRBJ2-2	TGTGCCAGCAGTCCAATAACGGGGACAGTAAACACCGGGGAGCTGTTTTTT	CASSPITGTVNTGELFF
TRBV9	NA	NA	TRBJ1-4	TGTGCCAGCAGCGTAGCTACTGGGGCAAAACTGTTTTTT	CASSVATGAKLFF
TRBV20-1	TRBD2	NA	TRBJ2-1	TGCAGTGCTAGAGGTGGGCGGGAGGGCACCTACAATGAGCAGTTCTTC	CSARGGREGTYNEQFF
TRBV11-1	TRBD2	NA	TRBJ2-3	TGTGCCAGCAGCGATCCGGGACTAGCGGGAGGGAGCACAGATACGCAGTATTTT	CASSDPGLAGGSTDTQYF
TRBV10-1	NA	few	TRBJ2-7	TGCGCCAGCAGTGAGACCTCTGCAGGGGCCGAGCAGTACTTC	CASSETSAGAEQYF
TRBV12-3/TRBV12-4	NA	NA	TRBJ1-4	TGTGCCAGCAGGGAAGGCGTAACTAATGAAAAACTGTTTTTT	CASREGVTNEKLFF
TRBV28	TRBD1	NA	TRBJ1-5	TGTGCCAGCAGAACAGGGACAGGGTTCTATCCGAGCAATCAGCCCCAGCATTTT	CASRTGTGFYPSNQPQHF
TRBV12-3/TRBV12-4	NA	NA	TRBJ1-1	TGTGCCAGCAGGATGGACGGGATGAACACTGAAGCTTTCTTT	CASRMDGMNTEAFF
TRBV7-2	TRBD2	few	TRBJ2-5	TGTGCCAGCAGTTCATTGGGGCTAGCGGGATGGGAGACCCAGTACTTC	CASSSLGLAGWETQYF
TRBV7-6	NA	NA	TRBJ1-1	TGTGCCAGCAGCTTAAGGGCAGGGCCGAACACTGAAGCTTTCTTT	CASSLRAGPNTEAFF